This T cell receptor (beta chain) was sequenced during a study of Graves' ophthalmopathy and Graves' hyperthyroidism. Turning to the study itself: The study drew peripheral blood at initial diagnosis, before any treatment.

CDR3 regions of TCR beta were amplified from RNA transcripts. The library came from an HTBI-primed first-round RT-PCR and a second-round multiplex PCR. TCRdb redid the calling of the multiplex PCR reads with MiXCR, one entry per CDR3 protein. Among around 400,000 distinct CDR3 sequences listed, under 25% were seen once. The sample holds many counts of this clonotype. New diagnoses, under 2 months' duration, and ages 18 to 65 characterized the hyperthyroidism patients. As the starting material, 8 to 10 ml of fresh peripheral blood yielded the PBMCs. The CDR3 runs 12 residues. The ends were cut back, 2 bases at V and 4 bases at J, with 5 bases in the middle. Germline V CDR1 and CDR2: MNHNS, SASEGT.

The chain recombines TRBV6-1 with TRBJ1-2; D is uncertain. Sequencing input: peripheral blood. The sequence was obtained from a woman younger than 35 with stable Graves' hyperthyroidism. The CDR3 sequence: CASSERGYGYTF. CDR3 in DNA: TGTGCCAGCAGTGAACGGGGCTATGGCTACACCTTC.